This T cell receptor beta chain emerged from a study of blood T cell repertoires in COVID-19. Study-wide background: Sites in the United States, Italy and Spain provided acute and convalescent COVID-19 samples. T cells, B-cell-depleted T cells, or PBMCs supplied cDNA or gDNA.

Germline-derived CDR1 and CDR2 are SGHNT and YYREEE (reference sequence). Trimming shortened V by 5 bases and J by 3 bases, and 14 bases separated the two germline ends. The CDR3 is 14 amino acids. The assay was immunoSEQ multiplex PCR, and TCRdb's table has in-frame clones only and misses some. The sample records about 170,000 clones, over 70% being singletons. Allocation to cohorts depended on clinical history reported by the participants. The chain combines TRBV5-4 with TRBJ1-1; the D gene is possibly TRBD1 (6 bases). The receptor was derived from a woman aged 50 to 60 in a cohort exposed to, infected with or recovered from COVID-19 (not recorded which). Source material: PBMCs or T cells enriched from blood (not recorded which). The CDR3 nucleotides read TGTGCCAGCAGAGTGACAGGCTCGTACACTGAAGCTTTCTTT. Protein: CASRVTGSYTEAFF.